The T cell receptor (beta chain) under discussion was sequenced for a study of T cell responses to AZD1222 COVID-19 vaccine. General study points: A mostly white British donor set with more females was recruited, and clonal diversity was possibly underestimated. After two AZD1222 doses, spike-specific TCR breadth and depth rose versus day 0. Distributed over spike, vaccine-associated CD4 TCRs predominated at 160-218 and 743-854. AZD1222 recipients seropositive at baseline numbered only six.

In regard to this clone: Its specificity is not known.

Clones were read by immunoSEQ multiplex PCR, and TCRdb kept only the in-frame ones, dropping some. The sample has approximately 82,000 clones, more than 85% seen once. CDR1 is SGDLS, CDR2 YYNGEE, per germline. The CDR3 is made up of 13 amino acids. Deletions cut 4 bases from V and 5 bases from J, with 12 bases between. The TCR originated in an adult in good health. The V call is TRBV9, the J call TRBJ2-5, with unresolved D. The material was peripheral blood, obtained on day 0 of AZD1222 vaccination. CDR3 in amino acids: CASSQSRAETQYF. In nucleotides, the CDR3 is TGTGCCAGCAGCCAAAGTAGGGCCGAGACCCAGTACTTC.